The rows below give T cell receptor beta chains drawn from one sample of a study of cytotoxic CD8 clonotypes in ibrutinib-treated CLL. Some clones are missing from TCRdb's copy, which holds only in-frame ones; the method was immunoSEQ multiplex PCR. Of 130,000 or so clones listed, about 79% are singletons. The specimen was PBMCs, collected after 12 months of ibrutinib treatment. All receptors derive from a human donor with chronic lymphocytic leukemia. Each CDR3 is given with its conserved first and last residue. D genes are given only for firm matches. Some rows mark clone size as missing; the rest say once, few, many or name a class of expanded clone.

clone size	V gene	J gene	D gene	CDR3 protein	CDR3 DNA
-	TRBV6-5	TRBJ1-1	-	CASSGLMNTEAFF	TGTGCCAGCAGCGGACTAATGAACACTGAAGCTTTCTTT
-	TRBV2	TRBJ2-7	TRBD1	CASSRAGTGVREQYF	TGTGCCAGCAGTCGGGCTGGGACAGGGGTTCGCGAGCAGTACTTC
-	TRBV5-1	TRBJ1-5	-	CASSRDGGGNQPQHF	TGCGCCAGCAGCAGGGACGGGGGAGGCAATCAGCCCCAGCATTTT
-	TRBV29-1	TRBJ1-1	-	CSVEVLRGRTEAFF	TGCAGCGTTGAAGTTCTCAGGGGAAGGACTGAAGCTTTCTTT
-	TRBV19	TRBJ2-7	TRBD2	CASSLSGEGHSYEQYF	TGTGCCAGTAGCCTTTCGGGGGAGGGCCACTCCTACGAGCAGTACTTC
-	TRBV4-2	TRBJ2-7	TRBD2	CASSQDQTSGTYEQYF	TGTGCCAGCAGCCAAGATCAGACTAGCGGGACCTACGAGCAGTACTTC
-	TRBV7-9	TRBJ2-7	-	CASSLALALSSYEQYF	TGTGCCAGCAGCTTAGCGCTAGCTCTAAGCTCCTACGAGCAGTACTTC
-	TRBV5-4	TRBJ2-7	-	CASSLNSYEQYF	TGTGCCAGCAGCTTGAACTCCTACGAGCAGTACTTC
-	TRBV4-1	TRBJ2-7	-	CASSHVAGVSYEQYF	TGCGCCAGCAGCCATGTAGCAGGGGTAAGCTACGAGCAGTACTTC
-	TRBV6-5	TRBJ2-3	-	CASKLGAVSTDTQYF	TGTGCCAGCAAGTTGGGGGCGGTTAGCACAGATACGCAGTATTTT
-	TRBV5-6	TRBJ2-7	TRBD2	CASSLAGLAYEQYF	TGTGCCAGCAGCTTAGCTGGACTAGCCTACGAGCAGTACTTC
-	TRBV10-3	TRBJ2-3	-	CAISGVILTTDTQYF	TGTGCCATCAGCGGAGTGATTCTCACCACAGATACGCAGTATTTT
-	TRBV4-2	TRBJ1-2	-	CASSQVGGSGYGYTF	TGTGCCAGCAGCCAAGTAGGGGGAAGTGGCTATGGCTACACCTTC
-	TRBV14	TRBJ2-1	-	CASSYGPSLYNEQFF	TGTGCCAGCAGCTACGGGCCGTCCTTATACAATGAGCAGTTCTTC
-	TRBV11-3	TRBJ2-5	-	CASSPTGAGETQYF	TGTGCCAGCAGCCCAACTGGGGCAGGGGAGACCCAGTACTTC
-	TRBV5-8	TRBJ2-7	-	CASSLSRGHQYEQYF	TGTGCCAGCAGCTTGAGCAGGGGACATCAATACGAGCAGTACTTC
-	TRBV5-1	TRBJ1-1	-	CASSLGDGREAFF	TGCGCCAGCAGCTTGGGGGATGGACGGGAAGCTTTCTTT
-	TRBV7-3	TRBJ2-7	TRBD1	CASSFGTEGYEQYF	TGTGCCAGCAGCTTTGGGACAGAGGGCTACGAGCAGTACTTC
-	TRBV7-2	TRBJ1-2	-	CASSLFPASYGYTF	TGTGCCAGCAGCTTATTCCCGGCTAGCTATGGCTACACCTTC
few	TRBV6-6	TRBJ2-7	TRBD2	CASSYSLAGVEQYF	TGTGCCAGCAGTTACTCACTAGCGGGAGTCGAGCAGTACTTC
-	TRBV28	TRBJ1-5	-	CASSFSQGLQPQHF	TGTGCCAGCAGTTTCAGCCAGGGACTTCAGCCCCAGCATTTT
-	TRBV12-1	TRBJ2-7	-	CASSHGTEEAYEQYF	TGTGCCAGCAGCCACGGGACAGAGGAGGCCTACGAGCAGTACTTC
-	TRBV7-9	TRBJ2-1	-	CASSSWLGSYNEQFF	TGTGCCAGCAGCTCATGGTTGGGCTCCTACAATGAGCAGTTCTTC
-	TRBV4-1	TRBJ1-1	TRBD1	CASRGPGQGTNEAFF	TGCGCCAGCAGGGGACCGGGACAGGGGACGAATGAAGCTTTCTTT
few	TRBV18	TRBJ2-1	TRBD1	CASSPGTGDYEQFF	TGTGCCAGCTCACCCGGAACAGGGGATTATGAGCAGTTCTTC